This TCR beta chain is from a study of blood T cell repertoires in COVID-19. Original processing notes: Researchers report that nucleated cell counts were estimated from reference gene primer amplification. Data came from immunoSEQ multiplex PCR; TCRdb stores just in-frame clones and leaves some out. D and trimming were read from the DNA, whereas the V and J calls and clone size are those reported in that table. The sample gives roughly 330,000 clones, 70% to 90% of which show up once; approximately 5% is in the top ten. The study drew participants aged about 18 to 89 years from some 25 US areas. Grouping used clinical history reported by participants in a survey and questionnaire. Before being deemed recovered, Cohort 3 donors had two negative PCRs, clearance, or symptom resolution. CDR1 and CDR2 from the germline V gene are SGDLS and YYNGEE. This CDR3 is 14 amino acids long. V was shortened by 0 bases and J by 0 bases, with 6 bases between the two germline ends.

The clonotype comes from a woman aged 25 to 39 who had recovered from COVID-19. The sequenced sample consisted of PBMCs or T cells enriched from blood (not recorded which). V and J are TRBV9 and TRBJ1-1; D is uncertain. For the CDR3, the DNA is TGTGCCAGCAGCGTAGATGCGGTGAACACTGAAGCTTTCTTT. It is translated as CASSVDAVNTEAFF.